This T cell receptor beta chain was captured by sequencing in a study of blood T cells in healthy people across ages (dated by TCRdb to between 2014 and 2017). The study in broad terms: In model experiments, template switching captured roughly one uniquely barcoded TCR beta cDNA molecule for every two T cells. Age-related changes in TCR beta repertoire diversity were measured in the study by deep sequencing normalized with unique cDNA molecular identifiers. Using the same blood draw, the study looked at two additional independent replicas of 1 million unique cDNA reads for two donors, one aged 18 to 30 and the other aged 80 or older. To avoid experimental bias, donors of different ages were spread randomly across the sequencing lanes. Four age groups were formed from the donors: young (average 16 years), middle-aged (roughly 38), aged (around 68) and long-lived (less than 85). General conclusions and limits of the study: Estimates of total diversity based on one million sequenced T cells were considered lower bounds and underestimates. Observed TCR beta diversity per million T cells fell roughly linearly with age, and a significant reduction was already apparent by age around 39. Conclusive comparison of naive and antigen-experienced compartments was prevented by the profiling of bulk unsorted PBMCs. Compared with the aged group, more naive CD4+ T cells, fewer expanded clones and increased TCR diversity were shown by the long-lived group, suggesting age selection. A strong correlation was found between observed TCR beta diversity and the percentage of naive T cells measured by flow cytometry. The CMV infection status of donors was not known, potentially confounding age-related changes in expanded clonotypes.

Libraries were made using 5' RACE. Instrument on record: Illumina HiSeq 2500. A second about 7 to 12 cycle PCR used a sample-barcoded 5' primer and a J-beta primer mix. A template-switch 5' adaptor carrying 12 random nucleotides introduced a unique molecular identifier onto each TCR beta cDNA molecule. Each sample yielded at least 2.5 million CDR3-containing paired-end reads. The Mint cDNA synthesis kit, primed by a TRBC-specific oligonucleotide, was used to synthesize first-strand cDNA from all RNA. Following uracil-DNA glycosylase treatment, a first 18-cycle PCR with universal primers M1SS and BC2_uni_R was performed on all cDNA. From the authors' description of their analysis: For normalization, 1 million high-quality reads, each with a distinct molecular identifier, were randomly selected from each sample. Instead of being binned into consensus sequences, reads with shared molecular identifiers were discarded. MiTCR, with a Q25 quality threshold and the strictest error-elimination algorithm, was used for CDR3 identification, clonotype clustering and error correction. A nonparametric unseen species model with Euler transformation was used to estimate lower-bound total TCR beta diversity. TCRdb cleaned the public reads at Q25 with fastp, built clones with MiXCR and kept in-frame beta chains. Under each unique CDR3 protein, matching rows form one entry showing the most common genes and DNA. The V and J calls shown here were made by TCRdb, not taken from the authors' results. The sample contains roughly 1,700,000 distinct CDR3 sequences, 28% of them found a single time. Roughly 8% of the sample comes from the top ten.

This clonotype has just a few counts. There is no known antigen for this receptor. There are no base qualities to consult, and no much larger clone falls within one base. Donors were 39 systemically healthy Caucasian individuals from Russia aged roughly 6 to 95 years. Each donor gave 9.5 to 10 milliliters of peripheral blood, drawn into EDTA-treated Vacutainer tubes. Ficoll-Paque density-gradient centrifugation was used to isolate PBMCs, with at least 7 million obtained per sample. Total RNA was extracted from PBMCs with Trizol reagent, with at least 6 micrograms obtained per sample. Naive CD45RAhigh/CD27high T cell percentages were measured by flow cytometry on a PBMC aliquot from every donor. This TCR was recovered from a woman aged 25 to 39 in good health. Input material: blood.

The CDR3 protein: CSVRGRASYEQYF. The nucleotide sequence is given as TGCAGCGTGAGAGGGCGGGCCTCCTACGAGCAGTACTTC. Recombination linked TRBV29-1 to TRBJ2-7; TRBD2 is a possible D gene, resting on 5 matching bases. The CDR1 and CDR2 encoded by the germline V gene are SQVTM and ANQGSEA. Trimming takes 6 bases from V and 0 bases from J, and the germline ends sit 12 bases apart. Taken from cysteine to phenylalanine, the CDR3 has 13 residues. The CDR3 DNA has 39 bases and is translated from base 1.